These 23 T cell receptor beta chains share one sample of origin, sequenced in a study of T-cell reconstitution after alpha-beta-depleted transplantation in children. Molecular barcoding with unique molecular identifiers was used for the TCRbeta library. MiXCR was run by TCRdb on the PCR reads, yielding one entry per CDR3 protein. The sample shows around 600,000 distinct CDR3 sequences, roughly 23% of them seen only once. The sample was PBMCs, mostly from graft donor cells, taken 360 days after TCRalphabeta/CD19-depleted stem cell transplant. These receptors were taken from a boy under two years old who had a stem cell transplant for acute myeloid leukemia, so the T cells may come from the graft donor.

The table lists this clonotype with a few counts. As the CDR3 is not closed by the conserved phenylalanine or tryptophan, this likely results from a read error. No DNA is shown, since the ends of the CDR3 on it are uncertain; the CDR3 is the one TCRdb lists. J is TRBJ1-1 and V is TRBV12-3 or TRBV12-4; TRBD1 is the table's D call and was not checked against the DNA. A total of 12 residues make up the CDR3, ends included. CDR3 amino acids: CASRGPPGTERI.

This clonotype was counted ten times or more. V gene TRBV20-1 combines with J gene TRBJ2-1; 9 bases agree with TRBD2. This CDR3 is built from 14 residues. Germline CDR1 reads DFQATT; CDR2 reads SNEGSKA (reference sequence). The J segment lost 4 bases and the V segment lost 3 bases, leaving 4 bases of the junction unmatched. This chain's CDR3 is CSASSGGIYNEQFF. Here the CDR3 DNA reads TGCAGTGCTAGTAGCGGGGGAATTTACAATGAGCAGTTCTTC.

This clonotype was detected ten times or more. This sequence joins TRBV12-3 or TRBV12-4 and TRBJ2-1, with D perhaps TRBD2 (5 bases). The CDR3 loop spans 15 amino acids. Trimming cost V 7 bases and J 10 bases, with 23 bases left between them. This CDR3 is CASTKLLEVGSEQFF. CDR3 DNA sequence: TGTGCCAGCACCAAACTCCTCGAAGTGGGGAGCGAGCAGTTCTTC.

V and J are TRBV20-1 and TRBJ2-1; 8 bases fit TRBD2. This CDR3 region has 17 residues. The ends lost 2 bases at V and 5 bases at J; junction bases unmatched: 14. Germline CDR1 is DFQATT and CDR2 is SNEGSKA (reference sequence). The DNA of the CDR3 is TGCAGTGCTAGAAGGGAAATAGCGGGGCTGGGCGACAATGAGCAGTTCTTC. Its translation is CSARREIAGLGDNEQFF.

This clonotype was recorded at least ten times. V gene TRBV5-1 combines with J gene TRBJ2-5, with 7 positions matching TRBD1. The CDR3 loop spans 15 amino acids. CDR1 is SGHRS and CDR2 is YFSETQ in the germline V gene. With 5 bases clipped from V and 3 bases from J, the junction kept 10 bases outside the gene matches. For the CDR3, the DNA is TGCGCCAGCAGATCGGGACAGACCTCGAAAGAGACCCAGTACTTC. The encoded protein is CASRSGQTSKETQYF.

The genes are TRBV7-2 and TRBJ2-1, with unresolved D. This CDR3 region has 17 residues. Germline V gene data show CDR1 as SGHTA and CDR2 as FQGNSA. Trimming removed 5 bases from V and 6 bases from J, with 23 bases in between. CDR3 bases: TGTGCCAGCAGCCCCCATCAACAGCCGTATATCCCCAATGAGCAGTTCTTC. Translated, it gives CASSPHQQPYIPNEQFF.

This clonotype came up many times. The chain joins TRBV10-2 to TRBJ2-3, with TRBD2 identical over 9 bases. CDR3 length: 16 amino acids. CDR1 and CDR2 (germline): WSHSY, SAAADI. The V segment lost 5 bases and the J segment 0 bases; nucleotides outside the gene matches: 6. The CDR3, as DNA: TGCGCCAGCAGTTCCTTCAGCGGGGGGAGCACAGATACGCAGTATTTT. It codes for CASSSFSGGSTDTQYF.

The chain couples TRBV5-6 to TRBJ2-1; D call uncertain. Germline CDR1 reads SGHDT; CDR2 reads YYEEEE. Trimming took off 2 bases at V and 0 bases at J, with 12 bases between the two ends. The CDR3 consists of 16 residues. The CDR3 region is CASSFLGRNSYNEQFF. The CDR3 DNA sequence: TGTGCCAGCAGCTTCCTAGGCCGCAACTCCTACAATGAGCAGTTCTTC.

This clonotype was picked up many times. The rearrangement uses TRBV12-3 or TRBV12-4 and TRBJ2-5, with TRBD1 as a possible D gene (5 bases). CDR3 size: 12 residues. The V end lost 3 bases, the J end lost 4 bases, and 6 bases lay between the germline ends. The CDR3 DNA follows: TGTGCCAGCAGTTTTCAGGGAGAGACCCAGTACTTC. Translation: CASSFQGETQYF.

This rearrangement joins TRBV10-3 to TRBJ2-7, with D perhaps TRBD1 (5 bases). Germline V gene sequence: CDR1 ENHRY, CDR2 SYGVKD. This CDR3 spans 13 amino acids. DNA for the CDR3: TGTGCGATCTGCAGGGAAAACTCCTACGAGCAGTACTTC. This encodes CAICRENSYEQYF.

The chain carries TRBV29-1 and TRBJ1-1, with D possibly matching TRBD1 (5 bases). Germline V CDR1 and CDR2: SQVTM, ANQGSEA. The CDR3 has 15 amino acids. V was shortened by 8 bases and J by 0 bases, with 19 bases between the two germline ends. CDR3 nucleotides: TGCAGCACGGCGCGGATGGGGCAGATGAACACTGAAGCTTTCTTT. It yields the protein CSTARMGQMNTEAFF.

In this sample, this clonotype turned up many times. The J gene is TRBJ1-2, the V gene TRBV12-3 or TRBV12-4; 9 positions match TRBD1. V dropped 8 bases and J dropped 3; count of bases not matched to a gene: 7. The CDR3 runs to 14 residues. The CDR3 protein is CASYGDREDYGYTF. DNA for the CDR3: TGTGCCAGCTATGGGGACAGGGAAGACTATGGCTACACCTTC.

The CDR3 sequence is CASTSGTENTEAFF. In nucleotides, the CDR3 is TGTGCCAGCACCTCCGGGACAGAAAACACTGAAGCTTTCTTT. The genes are TRBV7-9 and TRBJ1-1; 7 nucleotides match TRBD1. The CDR3 spans 14 residues. Germline CDR1 reads SEHNR; CDR2 reads FQNEAQ (reference sequence). J gave up 2 bases and V 7 bases, and 7 bases lay outside the gene matches.

This clonotype appeared many times. V usage is TRBV7-2 and J usage is TRBJ2-7; TRBD2 is a possible D gene (7 bases). CDR1 is SGHTA and CDR2 is FQGNSA in the germline V gene. V was trimmed by 5 bases and J by 3 bases, leaving 17 bases between them. This CDR3 has 15 amino acids. CDR3 sequence reads: CASSPGGIIFYEQYF. The CDR3 DNA sequence: TGTGCCAGCAGCCCGGGGGGCATCATTTTCTACGAGCAGTACTTC. Full variable domain (rest looked up from reference TRBV7-2 and TRBJ2-7): GAGVSQSPSNKVTEKGKDVELRCDPISGHTALYWYRQSLGQGLEFLIYFQGNSAPDKSGLPSDRFSAERTGGSVSTLTIQRTQQEDSAVYLCASSPGGIIFYEQYFGPGTRLTVT.

This sequence joins TRBV12-3 or TRBV12-4 and TRBJ2-3; D is uncertain. V was cut by 7 bases and J by 5 bases, with 10 bases left in between. The CDR3 spans 12 residues. The CDR3 loop reads CASTPGIDTQYF. Here the CDR3 DNA reads TGTGCCAGCACCCCGGGCATAGATACGCAGTATTTT.

This chain links TRBV29-1 with TRBJ1-2, with D tentatively TRBD1 (6 bases). V was shortened by 7 bases and J by 0 bases, with 15 bases between the two germline ends. This CDR3 is built from 14 residues. Germline loops: CDR1 SQVTM, CDR2 ANQGSEA. The CDR3, as DNA: TGCAGCGCAAGACAGGCCTCACCTAACTATGGCTACACCTTC. This codes for CSARQASPNYGYTF.

This clonotype was detected many times. V usage is TRBV11-2 and J usage is TRBJ1-6; 7 nucleotides match TRBD1. Germline V gives CDR1 SGHAT, CDR2 FQNNGV. V was pared by 0 bases and J by 5 bases, with 7 bases of the junction left unmatched. The CDR3 extends over 17 amino acids. The chain's CDR3 is CASSLDAATGNNSPLHF. DNA of the CDR3: TGTGCCAGCAGCTTAGATGCGGCGACAGGGAATAATTCACCCCTCCACTTT.

The gene calls are TRBV12-3 or TRBV12-4 and TRBJ2-7; a weak D match, TRBD1 (6 bases). V was clipped by 4 bases and J by 3 bases, with 13 bases between them. The CDR3 has 14 amino acids. CDR3 in DNA: TGTGCCAGCAGTTCCCAGGGGATGTTCTACGAGCAGTACTTC. It codes for CASSSQGMFYEQYF.

The rearrangement uses TRBV7-2 and TRBJ1-2; TRBD1 is a possible D gene (5 bases). V was trimmed by 5 bases and J by 8 bases, leaving 12 bases between them. The CDR3 is made up of 12 amino acids. The germline CDR1 and CDR2 sequences are SGHTA and FQGNSA. The CDR3 here is CASSPSGRGYTF. The CDR3 DNA reads as TGTGCCAGCAGCCCCTCGGGGCGAGGCTACACCTTC. The whole variable domain, filled in from reference TRBV7-2 and TRBJ1-2, reads GAGVSQSPSNKVTEKGKDVELRCDPISGHTALYWYRQSLGQGLEFLIYFQGNSAPDKSGLPSDRFSAERTGGSVSTLTIQRTQQEDSAVYLCASSPSGRGYTFGSGTRLTVV.

The V call is TRBV27, the J call TRBJ2-7; TRBD1 matches 11 bases. The germline V gene encodes CDR1 MNHEY and CDR2 SMNVEV (reference sequence). This CDR3 is 15 amino acids long. Losses at the gene ends were 4 bases for V and 3 bases for J; bases not matched to a gene: 5. The CDR3 sequence is CASSSGTGGFYEQYF. Here the CDR3 DNA reads TGTGCCAGCAGTTCCGGGACAGGGGGTTTCTACGAGCAGTACTTC.

The sample holds a few counts of this clonotype. CDR3 nucleotide sequence: TGTGCCAGCAGTGCTTGGGTTTACGATCCCGGGGAGCTGTTTTTT. As protein: CASSAWVYDPGELFF. V usage is TRBV6-1 and J usage is TRBJ2-2; D gene ambiguous. This CDR3 comprises 15 residues. V was cut by 4 bases and J by 6 bases, with 15 bases left in between. Germline V gives CDR1 MNHNS, CDR2 SASEGT.

In this sample, this clonotype turned up a few times. The CDR3 loop reads CSARNRPDTEAFF. The CDR3 DNA follows: TGCAGTGCTAGAAACAGGCCGGACACTGAAGCTTTCTTT. This chain uses TRBV20-1 with TRBJ1-1; possibly TRBD1 for D (5 bases). CDR1 and CDR2 from the germline V gene are DFQATT and SNEGSKA (reference sequence). Between the trimmed V and J ends, which lost 2 bases and 3 bases, there was a span of 10 bases. The CDR3 is made up of 13 amino acids.

The DNA for the CDR3 is TGCAGTGCTAGGGGCAGGGGGCCAGATACGCAGTATTTT. Translating gives CSARGRGPDTQYF. This chain connects TRBV20-1 to TRBJ2-3; the match to TRBD1 covers 8 bases. V trimming: 3 bases; J trimming: 4 bases; junction bases outside the gene matches: 3. Germline CDR1 DFQATT, CDR2 SNEGSKA (reference sequence). The CDR3 is 13 amino acids.